These 16 T cell receptor beta chains were sequenced from one sample in a study of PD-1 blockade in classical Hodgkin lymphoma. Sequencing used immunoSEQ multiplex PCR; TCRdb keeps in-frame clones, though not all of them. Found here are 29,000 or so clones, roughly two thirds of them singletons; the top ten hold 15%. After autologous stem cell transplantation all patients relapsed, and prior brentuximab vedotin exposure differed between cohorts. Here the sequenced sample was peripheral blood mononuclear cells (PBMCs), taken before the second cycle of nivolumab. The source is a human donor with classical Hodgkin lymphoma.

The gene calls are TRBV7-2 and TRBJ1-2; no firm D call. The CDR3 length is 14 residues. Trimming stripped 0 bases from V and 6 bases from J, with 11 bases between. Germline CDR1 SGHTA, CDR2 FQGNSA. The CDR3 sequence is CASSLANYKDGYTF. Written as DNA, the CDR3 is TGTGCCAGCAGCTTAGCCAACTACAAGGATGGCTACACCTTC.

This clone turned up a few times. The chain uses TRBV5-6 and TRBJ1-6; TRBD1 might be the D (5 bases). CDR3 length equals 17 residues. V was cut by 5 bases and J by 9 bases, with 24 bases left in between. The germline V gene has CDR1 SGHDT and CDR2 YYEEEE. The CDR3 reads CASSFGRTNPYGSPLHF. The CDR3 DNA is TGTGCCAGCAGTTTCGGGAGGACAAACCCTTACGGTTCACCCCTCCACTTT.

The V call is TRBV5-4, the J call TRBJ1-2, with no clear D. Trimming pared 2 bases from V and 8 bases from J, leaving 10 bases between. The CDR3 contains 12 residues. Germline-derived CDR1 and CDR2 are SGHNT and YYREEE (reference sequence). The CDR3 nucleotides are TGTGCCAGCAGCTTCCCCGAGGGAGGCTACACCTTC. This sequence encodes CASSFPEGGYTF.

This clone was observed once. The gene calls are TRBV7-8 and TRBJ2-5; 12 nucleotides match TRBD2. The CDR3 is 15 residues long. The junction had 2 bases not matched to a gene; V was cut back by 1 base and J by 5 bases. The germline CDR1 and CDR2 sequences are SGHVS and FQNEAQ. CDR3 sequence (DNA): TGTGCCAGCAGCTTAGACGGGACTAGCGGGGAGACCCAGTACTTC. Translation gives CASSLDGTSGETQYF.

The chain combines TRBV6-5 with TRBJ2-2, with 8 bases fitting TRBD2. Germline CDR1 reads MNHEY; CDR2 reads SVGAGI. The trim removed 5 bases at V and 7 bases at J, leaving 3 bases unmatched. The CDR3 contains 13 residues. In nucleotides, the CDR3 is TGTGCCAGCAGTCGGGAGGGAGGCGGGGAGCTGTTTTTT. It is translated as CASSREGGGELFF.

This chain connects TRBV4-1 to TRBJ2-5, with 12 bases that match TRBD2. The CDR3 spans 15 residues. Germline V gene data show CDR1 as MGHRA and CDR2 as YSYEKL. V shed 1 base and J 5 bases; nucleotides not matched to a gene: 2. The CDR3 here is CASSQGTSGAETQYF. The CDR3 nucleotides read TGCGCCAGCAGCCAAGGGACTAGCGGGGCTGAGACCCAGTACTTC.

This clone has a handful of counts. This chain joins TRBV5-1 and TRBJ1-1, with 11 bases identical to TRBD1. The CDR3 is 15 residues long. Germline V gene lookup returns CDR1 SGHRS and CDR2 YFSETQ. The V gene end was trimmed by 4 bases and the J gene end by 4 bases; junction bases not matched to a gene: 6. This chain's CDR3 is CASSGFGTGGTEAFF. CDR3 bases: TGCGCCAGCAGCGGGTTTGGGACAGGGGGCACTGAAGCTTTCTTT.

This rearrangement joins TRBV4-2 to TRBJ2-7; D possibly corresponds to TRBD1 (6 bases). Germline loops: CDR1 LGHNA, CDR2 YNFKEQ. Trimming shortened V by 1 base and J by 2 bases, and 9 bases separated the two germline ends. CDR3 length equals 14 residues. The CDR3 loop is CASSQGTGPYEQYF. In DNA, the CDR3 is TGTGCCAGCAGCCAAGGCACAGGGCCCTACGAGCAGTACTTC.

This clone has just one count. The chain combines TRBV6-5 with TRBJ2-5, with 11 bases fitting TRBD2. V shed 8 bases, J shed 2 bases, and the junction held 7 bases outside the gene matches. Germline values: CDR1 MNHEY, CDR2 SVGAGI. This CDR3 is built from 15 residues. The CDR3 DNA reads TGTGCCAGCCGGTTTAGCGGGGGGGTTCAAGAGACCCAGTACTTC. It specifies CASRFSGGVQETQYF.

The chain links TRBV19 to TRBJ2-5, with D perhaps given as TRBD1 or TRBD2 (5 bases each). Trimming cost V 8 bases and J 5 bases, with 12 bases left between them. CDR1 is LNHDA and CDR2 is SQIVND in the germline V gene (reference sequence). The CDR3 has 12 amino acids. In nucleotides, the CDR3 is TGTGCCAGTGGCGTTGGGGGTGAGACCCAGTACTTC. Translating gives CASGVGGETQYF.

This clone was seen only a few times. The V and J genes are TRBV20-1 and TRBJ2-2, with 10 bases matching TRBD1. The trim removed 6 bases at V and 14 bases at J, leaving 6 bases unmatched. This CDR3 comprises 11 residues. The germline V gene encodes CDR1 DFQATT and CDR2 SNEGSKA (reference sequence). CDR3 in amino acids: CSAWGQGLLFF. CDR3 nucleotides: TGCAGTGCATGGGGACAGGGGCTACTGTTTTTT.

This clone has more than one count but fewer than ten. The chain is built from TRBV30 and TRBJ1-1, with unresolved D. The V gene's germline CDR1 is GTSNPN and CDR2 SVGIG (reference sequence). V lost 0 bases and J 0 bases, leaving 5 bases between the germline ends. This CDR3 has 13 amino acids. The CDR3 DNA reads TGTGCCTGGAGTGTACGAGTGAACACTGAAGCTTTCTTT. Amino acids: CAWSVRVNTEAFF.

This clone was seen just once. This chain links TRBV15 with TRBJ2-3; D unresolved. The CDR3 totals 17 residues. V shed 0 bases and J shed 1 base, with 14 bases lying between them. CDR1 is LNHNV, CDR2 YYDKDF, per germline (reference sequence). The CDR3 spells CATSRDPFNTGTDTQYF. The CDR3 DNA is TGTGCCACCAGCAGAGATCCGTTTAACACAGGCACAGATACGCAGTATTTT.

The genes are TRBV7-9 and TRBJ1-2; 9 nucleotides match TRBD1. Losses at the gene ends were 1 base for V and 8 bases for J; bases not matched to a gene: 8. CDR1 is SEHNR and CDR2 is FQNEAQ in the germline V gene (reference sequence). The CDR3 consists of 15 residues. CDR3 loop: CASSLDSDRGGGYTF. The CDR3 coding sequence is TGTGCCAGCAGCTTAGATTCGGACAGGGGCGGCGGCTACACCTTC.

The chain recombines TRBV6-1 with TRBJ2-7; D is ambiguous. The CDR3 is made up of 13 amino acids. Trimming cost V 4 bases and J 3 bases, with 10 bases left between them. CDR1 is MNHNS and CDR2 is SASEGT in the germline V gene. CDR3 amino acids: CASSVGKHYEQYF. The CDR3 DNA is TGTGCCAGCAGTGTGGGGAAACACTACGAGCAGTACTTC.

The chain recombines TRBV7-6 with TRBJ1-1, with TRBD1 matching over 7 bases. J gave up 11 bases and V 5 bases, and 11 bases lay outside the gene matches. CDR1 is SGHVS, CDR2 FNYEAQ, per germline. CDR3 size: 13 residues. The CDR3 DNA reads TGTGCCAGCAGCCGCGACAGGGAGCGAGAGGCTTTCTTT. Amino acid sequence: CASSRDREREAFF.